These T cell receptor beta chains were read from a single sample in a study of cytomegalovirus exposure and HLA in healthy donors. Measured with immunoSEQ multiplex PCR; TCRdb has only the in-frame clones, and not every one. The data hold 110,000 to 150,000 clones, with around 80% observed a single time. Material: PBMCs. The source is a man younger than 35 in good health and CMV-seropositive. CDR3s include the opening cysteine and the closing phenylalanine or tryptophan. Fields, in order: D gene, J gene, V gene, clone size, CDR3 protein, CDR3 DNA. A D gene is named only where the DNA matches it firmly. Rows give clone size only sometimes, using once, few, many, or a class for an expanded clone.

d_call: TRBD1
j_call: TRBJ2-7
v_call: TRBV16
clone_size: once
cdr3_aa: CASSPPGQSYEQYF
cdr3_nt: TGTGCCAGCAGCCCACCGGGACAGTCCTACGAGCAGTACTTC

d_call: TRBD1
j_call: TRBJ2-4
v_call: TRBV5-1
clone_size: NA
cdr3_aa: CASSVGQVIAKNIQYF
cdr3_nt: TGCGCCAGCAGCGTCGGACAGGTCATAGCCAAAAACATTCAGTACTTC

d_call: NA
j_call: TRBJ2-7
v_call: TRBV7-2
clone_size: once
cdr3_aa: CASSLQGGYEQYF
cdr3_nt: TGTGCCAGCAGCTTACAGGGGGGCTACGAGCAGTACTTC

d_call: TRBD2
j_call: TRBJ2-3
v_call: TRBV7-3
clone_size: NA
cdr3_aa: CASSLTSGMANTQYF
cdr3_nt: TGTGCCAGCAGCTTAACGAGCGGGATGGCGAATACGCAGTATTTT

d_call: NA
j_call: TRBJ1-2
v_call: TRBV6-5
clone_size: NA
cdr3_aa: CASSYQAMYGYTF
cdr3_nt: TGTGCCAGCAGTTACCAAGCAATGTATGGCTACACCTTC

d_call: NA
j_call: TRBJ2-1
v_call: TRBV5-4
clone_size: NA
cdr3_aa: CASSGVGNEQFF
cdr3_nt: TGTGCCAGCAGCGGAGTCGGGAATGAGCAGTTCTTC

d_call: NA
j_call: TRBJ1-4
v_call: TRBV6-1
clone_size: NA
cdr3_aa: CASSEAGREIGKLFF
cdr3_nt: TGTGCCAGCAGTGAAGCGGGAAGGGAGATAGGAAAACTGTTTTTT

d_call: NA
j_call: TRBJ2-2
v_call: TRBV11-2
clone_size: NA
cdr3_aa: CASSLGLLSSGELFF
cdr3_nt: TGTGCCAGCAGCTTGGGACTTCTGAGTTCCGGGGAGCTGTTTTTT

d_call: TRBD1
j_call: TRBJ2-3
v_call: TRBV5-1
clone_size: few
cdr3_aa: CASSLTGASTDTQYF
cdr3_nt: TGCGCCAGCAGCTTGACAGGGGCCTCCACAGATACGCAGTATTTT

d_call: NA
j_call: TRBJ1-5
v_call: TRBV15
clone_size: NA
cdr3_aa: CATSQWGRDSNQPQHF
cdr3_nt: TGTGCCACCAGCCAATGGGGCAGGGATAGCAATCAGCCCCAGCATTTT

d_call: NA
j_call: TRBJ2-1
v_call: TRBV19
clone_size: NA
cdr3_aa: CASSVRSHGEQFF
cdr3_nt: TGTGCCAGTAGTGTAAGGAGTCATGGTGAGCAGTTCTTC

d_call: TRBD2
j_call: TRBJ2-1
v_call: TRBV9
clone_size: NA
cdr3_aa: CASSLSGTTYNEQFF
cdr3_nt: TGTGCCAGCAGCCTGAGCGGGACTACCTACAATGAGCAGTTCTTC

d_call: TRBD1
j_call: TRBJ1-5
v_call: TRBV27
clone_size: NA
cdr3_aa: CASSKPGQGSWVMDQPQHF
cdr3_nt: TGTGCCAGCAGTAAACCTGGACAGGGTTCATGGGTTATGGATCAGCCCCAGCATTTT